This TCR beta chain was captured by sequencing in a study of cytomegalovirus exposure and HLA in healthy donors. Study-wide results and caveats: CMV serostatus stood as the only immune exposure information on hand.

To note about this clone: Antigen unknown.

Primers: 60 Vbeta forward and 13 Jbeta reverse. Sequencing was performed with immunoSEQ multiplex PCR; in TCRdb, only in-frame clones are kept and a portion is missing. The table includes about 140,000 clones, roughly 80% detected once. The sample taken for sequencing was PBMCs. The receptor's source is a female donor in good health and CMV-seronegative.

This CDR3 reads CASSETGKEKLFF. The DNA of the CDR3 is TGTGCCAGCAGTGAGACAGGGAAGGAAAAACTGTTTTTT. This chain joins TRBV2 and TRBJ1-4, with 7 positions matching TRBD1. The CDR3 sequence is 13 residues long. Germline CDR1 SNHLY, CDR2 FYNNEI. Unmatched junction bases numbered 3, after V lost 3 bases and J lost 8 bases. Based on the CDR3 plus reference TRBV2 and TRBJ1-4, the full variable domain is EPEVTQTPSHQVTQMGQEVILRCVPISNHLYFYWYRQILGQKVEFLVSFYNNEISEKSEIFDDQFSVERPDGSNFTLKIRSTKLEDSAMYFCASSETGKEKLFFGSGTQLSVL.